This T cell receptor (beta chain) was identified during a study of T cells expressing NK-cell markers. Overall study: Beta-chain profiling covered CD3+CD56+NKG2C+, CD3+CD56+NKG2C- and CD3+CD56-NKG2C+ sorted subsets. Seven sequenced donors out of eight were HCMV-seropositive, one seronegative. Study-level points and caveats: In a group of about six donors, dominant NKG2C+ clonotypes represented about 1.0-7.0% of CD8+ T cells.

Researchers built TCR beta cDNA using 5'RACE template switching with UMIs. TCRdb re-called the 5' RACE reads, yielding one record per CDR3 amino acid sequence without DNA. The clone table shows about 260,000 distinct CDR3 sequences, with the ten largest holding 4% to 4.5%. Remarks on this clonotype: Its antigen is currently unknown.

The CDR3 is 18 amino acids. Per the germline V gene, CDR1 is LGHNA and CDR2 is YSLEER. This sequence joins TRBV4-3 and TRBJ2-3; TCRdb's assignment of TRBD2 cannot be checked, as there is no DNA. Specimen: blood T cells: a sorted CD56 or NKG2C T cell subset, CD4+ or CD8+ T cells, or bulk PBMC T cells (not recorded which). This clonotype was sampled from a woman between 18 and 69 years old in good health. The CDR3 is CASSLSGTSGSSTDTQYF.